This T cell receptor (beta chain) was found in a study of shared clonotypes between healthy human individuals. The method was immunoSEQ multiplex PCR; TCRdb's version includes in-frame clones alone and lacks a portion of them. The sample includes roughly 2 million clones, approximately 95% of them seen just once. The CDR3 loop spans 19 amino acids. CDR1 and CDR2 from the germline V gene are WNHNN and SYGVQD (reference sequence). The V and J ends lost 0 bases and 3 bases respectively, with 23 bases between them. The sequenced sample consisted of naive CD4+ T cells sorted from blood. Sample subset: CD45RA+ positively selected. V usage is TRBV10-1 and J usage is TRBJ2-5, with D maybe TRBD2 (6 bases). The source of this sequence is a man aged 18 to 30 in good health. The CDR3 DNA is TGCGCCAGCAGTGAGTCGTTACTAGCAGAACATAACGCGAAAGAGACCCAGTACTTC. It translates to CASSESLLAEHNAKETQYF.